Described below is a single T cell receptor (beta chain) sequence and its context. Its antigen is not known. This specimen comes from a study of CD8+ T cells in alopecia areata. Notes on the study in general: Tissue-resident alphabeta T cells belonging to normal skin likewise get sequenced within scalp specimens. Lesional scalp, especially alopecia totalis/universalis, showed higher clonality than normal scalp.

The length of the CDR3 is 14 residues. Germline CDR1 and CDR2: SQVTM and ANQGSEA. V shed 5 bases and J shed 6 bases, with 17 bases lying between them. RNA extraction and reverse transcription yielded cDNA as sequencing template. The repertoire was sequenced with immunoSEQ multiplex PCR; TCRdb's copy has only in-frame clones and lacks some. The sample lists 90,000 to 100,000 clones, roughly 41% occurring once. Sampling of alopecia areata patients yielded lesional scalp punch biopsies as well as peripheral blood. The sample comprised CD4+ T cells sorted from blood. The V and J genes are TRBV29-1 and TRBJ2-1; tentatively, D is TRBD1 (5 bases). This TCR came from a human donor with alopecia areata. In DNA form, the CDR3 reads TGCAGCGTTTTCAGGGCAACTTTGACCAATGAGCAGTTCTTC. Protein sequence: CSVFRATLTNEQFF.